Detailed here is one T cell receptor (beta chain). Its antigen remains unidentified. Base qualities are not provided; no much larger clone lies one nucleotide away. This sample was included in a study of cytomegalovirus exposure and HLA in healthy donors (dated by TCRdb to 2016 to 2017). Notes on the research overall: According to an earlier analysis of several hundred of the donors, some 170 million T cells yielded some 110 million unique TCR beta sequences and approximately 280 Gb of sequence data. All discovery cohort repertoires had been generated using a single sequencing platform. Around 320 gigabases of sequencing data and 80 million or so unique TCR sequences were included in an early release covering about 700 HLA-typed donors. In a later genetic analysis, genome-wide SNP genotypes for about three fifths of the roughly 670 donors were used, and that subset was treated as a discovery cohort. The number of donors typed differed by locus, with 629-630 for A, B, C, DRB1 and DQB1, 522 for DQA1, 606 for DPA1, and some 440 for DPB1. The T cell repertoires of 666 subjects were profiled by immunosequencing and related to cytomegalovirus serostatus. The genetic ancestry cluster associated with self-reported Caucasian donors included around four fifths of the 300 to 400 genotyped donors. Alongside the repertoire data, information on donor age, sex, ethnicity and CMV serostatus was compiled. Rather than using new phenotypic data, the later analysis identified candidate immune exposures from TCR beta sequences and from how often those sequences occurred across donors. To decide whether each TCR beta V gene segment behaved as functional or pseudogenic, an earlier analysis of approximately 600 of the donors relied on high-throughput TCR beta sequencing. To predict cytomegalovirus infection status, the study brought together high-throughput TCR immunosequencing, statistical association of individual TCRs with disease status, and machine learning. In addition to the first cohort of 650 to 750 subjects, a separate validation cohort of 100 to 150 different subjects was used. HLA typing covered class I and class II loci at four-digit resolution. Roughly 5 DR-DQ haplotypes were handled as single units for association and clustering, since linkage in the cohort was strong. To study patterns of TCR occurrence, a later analysis re-analyzed previously published TCR beta repertoires from around 700 donors and added high-resolution HLA genotyping. The study was designed to test whether signatures of past pathogen exposure could be identified by cataloging public T cell receptors. Among several hundred genotyped donors of the cohort, an average of around 250,000 unique TCR beta nucleotide sequences was sequenced per donor, of which about 19% were non-productive.

The cohort comprised 550 to 700 healthy bone marrow donors. At the time of sampling, every cohort member was nominally healthy, though immune exposures that went unrecorded were likely present. The donor tested CMV seropositive and was one of the 289 seropositive cohort members. Every donor gave a peripheral blood sample, and the peripheral blood mononuclear cells from that sample were used for TCR beta sequencing. Genomic DNA was extracted from the blood cell samples with the Qiagen DNeasy Blood Extraction Kit. Per the germline V gene, SQVTM is the CDR1 and ANQGSEA is the CDR2. The CDR3 runs 14 residues from the cysteine to the phenylalanine. The sequence is cut down to CDR3 DNA, 42 bases in frame from base 1. Compared with germline, V lacks 4 bases and J lacks 4 bases; bases without a gene match: 7. To prepare the library, the immunoSEQ multiplex PCR assay was applied. A mixture of 60 forward primers for TCR Vbeta segments and 13 reverse primers for TCR Jbeta segments was used in the multiplex PCR. A multiplex PCR assay on genomic DNA amplified the CDR3 region of rearranged TCR beta genes. On the Illumina HiSeq System, the amplified TCR beta libraries were sequenced as 87-base-pair reads. On the study's bioinformatics: Across the 500 to 850 repertoires, a later analysis counted approximately 83 million unique TCR beta chains, some 11 million of which were shared by at least two donors. Raw reads were error-corrected and collapsed into unique sequences by a nearest-neighbor algorithm in which closely related sequences were merged to remove PCR and sequencing errors. V, D and J gene segments were assigned by aligning CDR3 sequences to IMGT reference sequences. For a sequence to be retained, a match of at least six nucleotides was required to both a V gene segment and a J gene segment. A rearrangement was called productive if the CDR3 had no stop codons and remained in frame with V and J, and every other rearrangement was called non-productive. Following IMGT convention, CDR3 was defined as the stretch from the second conserved V-encoded cysteine up to the conserved J-encoded phenylalanine. The earlier analysis of some 600 of the donors excluded sequences that lacked an unambiguous match to a single V gene segment. An earlier analysis of fewer than 750 of the donors called V segments functional above 56.7% productive rearrangements and segregating when the between-donor standard deviation exceeded 5%. To diagnose cytomegalovirus status from the catalog of TCR beta chain sequences, a statistical classification framework was built. V and J gene assignment, in a later analysis, came from comparing TCR nucleotide sequences with IMGT/GENE-DB human TR gene sequences. A later analysis assigned CDR3 sequences and most-parsimonious VDJ recombination scenarios with the TCRdist pipeline. In a later analysis, each TCR beta chain was defined by its CDR3 amino acid sequence together with its V-gene family, and reads without a unique V-gene family were excluded. A later analysis removed 592 highly shared, low-generation-probability nucleotide sequences to deal with suspected cross-contamination and a sequencing artifact. In a later analysis, a clonal expansion index was calculated for each public chain from normalized within-repertoire ranks of inferred template counts. A later analysis computed generation probabilities with a VDJ recombination model fitted to out-of-frame rearrangements, and checked the results against IGoR. In a later analysis, hypergeometric tests were used to score TCR-TCR, TCR-HLA and TCR-CMV co-occurrence, with a repertoire-size bias correction applied to TCR pairs. In a later analysis, false discovery rates were estimated by permuting HLA or CMV assignments 20 times. In a later analysis, co-occurring TCRs were grouped with DBSCAN, and TCRdist sequence similarity was added when clustering was performed within HLA-allele-positive subsets. Co-occurrence clustering excluded repertoires with fewer than 30,000 or more than 120,000 public chains, plus five with anomalous nucleotide sharing. TCRdb took this table from immuneACCESS and kept in-frame rearrangements with V and J called. Such tables lack part of the clones; where checked against another copy, unresolved V genes explain under half of the gap, and the rest is unexplained. V and J calls plus clone size are reproduced from that table; the DNA served to infer D and trimming. This sample lists roughly 150,000 clones; 70% to 80% were detected once. 5% to 7.5% of the sample goes to the ten largest clones.

The study at large found these results: In this cohort, only TCR beta chains were sequenced, and detectable features were limited by the absence of alpha or paired-chain data. The classifier was reported to diagnose cytomegalovirus status with high specificity and sensitivity in both the original cohort and the validation cohort. Across donors, most TCR sequences were observed very rarely, whereas some public TCRs were present in many individuals. A further reported finding was that TCR beta sequences accurately predicted the HLA-A and HLA-B alleles for most subjects in the first cohort. In vitro tests confirmed that a few of the cytomegalovirus-associated TCR beta chains recognize cytomegalovirus antigens. A later analysis found that TCR association rates varied across HLA loci, with DRB1 alleles showing the most associated TCRs and HLA-C alleles the fewest. In a later analysis, more than 15,000 TCR beta sequences were associated with specific HLA alleles at a false discovery rate of 0.05. Because counts were too low, fewer than 20 rarely observed V segments, including chromosome 9 orphons, were excluded from the earlier analysis of roughly 580 of the donors. It was suggested by the authors that the approach could potentially be generalized to other disease states and immunological phenotypes. When HLA alleles, especially DR and DQ, strongly co-occurred, attributing TCR associations to individual alleles was difficult. In a later analysis, most CMV-associated TCR beta chains were found to appear HLA-restricted, with HLA associations seemingly driven largely by CMV exposure. Roughly uniform sequencing depth across donors was assumed in presence/absence analyses, although this assumption may not hold. In an earlier analysis of 500 to 650 of the donors, most TCR beta V segments appeared in productive rearrangements about 87% or about 30% of the time, broadly matching IMGT annotations. According to a later analysis, parvovirus B19, influenza, CMV and Epstein-Barr virus appeared linked to several top co-occurrence clusters. The only immune exposure information available for the cohort was CMV serostatus. A later analysis found that HLA-associated TCR beta chains were more clonally expanded and had lower generation probabilities than equally common non-associated chains. Correlated functional status among segregating V segments might reflect linkage disequilibrium, but an unknown experimental factor could not be ruled out. A group of highly shared sequence variants was considered likely to be a technical artifact of the sequencing pipeline. Some IMGT-functional V segments, including TRBV6-2 and TRBV6-3, could not be told apart with the 87-base-pair reads, so those segments were excluded. In a later genetic analysis, fewer N-insertions in productive TCRs were reported among donors in an Asian-associated ancestry cluster than the 666-donor mean. V-gene and J-gene trimming of TCR beta chains was associated with a missense DCLRE1C variant in a later genetic analysis, and the association was replicated in an independent cohort. Because HLA typing was missing for some donors at each locus, association tests included only the typed subset. The study gave a list of about 170 TCR beta chains associated with cytomegalovirus.

The receptor was isolated from a middle-aged woman in good health and CMV-seropositive. The chain joins TRBV29-1 to TRBJ2-7; TRBD2 lines up with 10 middle nucleotides. What was sequenced was PBMCs. The CDR3 region: CSVALAGAPYEQYF. The DNA sequence is TGCAGCGTTGCCCTAGCGGGAGCCCCATACGAGCAGTACTTC.